The sequence of this T cell receptor (beta chain) was determined in a study of tumor-infiltrating lymphocytes in localized non-small cell lung cancer. On this clone: Its antigen is not identified.

Clones were sequenced by immunoSEQ multiplex PCR, and TCRdb holds only the in-frame ones, with some missing. The sample holds about 16,000 clones, more than 65% seen once. Germline V lookup: CDR1 SQVTM, CDR2 ANQGSEA. This CDR3 contains 12 residues. V was trimmed by 6 bases and J by 6 bases, leaving 15 bases between them. The study, taken as a whole, reports: IM1 and IM2 tumors showed no difference in T-cell fraction. Not all patients were TCR sequenced, owing to tissue quantity. Tumor T-cell fraction was not associated with recurrence-free survival.

V usage is TRBV29-1 and J usage is TRBJ2-7; D might be TRBD2 (6 bases). Sequenced: lung tumor tissue. The receptor was isolated from a human donor with non-small cell lung cancer. This chain's CDR3 is CSVQPKAGEQYF. CDR3 in DNA: TGCAGCGTCCAGCCGAAAGCGGGCGAGCAGTACTTC.